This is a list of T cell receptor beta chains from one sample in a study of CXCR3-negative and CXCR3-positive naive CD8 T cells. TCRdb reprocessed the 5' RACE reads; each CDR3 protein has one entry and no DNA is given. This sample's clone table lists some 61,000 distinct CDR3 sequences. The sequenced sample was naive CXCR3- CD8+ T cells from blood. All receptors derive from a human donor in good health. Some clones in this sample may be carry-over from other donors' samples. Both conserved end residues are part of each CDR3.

CDR3: CSVLGGDTETQYF; V: TRBV29-1; J: TRBJ2-5
CDR3: CASSLGYMDTQYF; V: TRBV11-3; J: TRBJ2-3
CDR3: CASSLGYMSLSGANVLTF; V: TRBV7-3; J: TRBJ2-6
CDR3: CATSDQGLSSYNEQFF; V: TRBV24-1; J: TRBJ2-1
CDR3: CSVEEGGRQGPYF; V: TRBV29-1; J: TRBJ2-5
CDR3: CASSPTGYNEQFF; V: TRBV7-9; J: TRBJ2-1
CDR3: CSASPQGAPEAFF; V: TRBV20-1; J: TRBJ1-1
CDR3: CASSLRESYSNQPQHF; V: TRBV5-5; J: TRBJ1-5
CDR3: CAASGGGELFF; V: TRBV12-3/TRBV12-4; J: TRBJ2-2
CDR3: CASSAESGGAHIQYF; V: TRBV9; J: TRBJ2-4
CDR3: CASSPNHEQFF; V: TRBV18; J: TRBJ2-1
CDR3: CASSHREGLAGYNEQFF; V: TRBV4-1; J: TRBJ2-1
CDR3: CASTPGKQPSYNEQFF; V: TRBV5-8; J: TRBJ2-1
CDR3: CASSLAAPGGYTF; V: TRBV11-2; J: TRBJ1-2
CDR3: CASSWGLAASHEQYF; V: TRBV11-2; J: TRBJ2-7
CDR3: CSVAPDTYTEAFF; V: TRBV29-1; J: TRBJ1-1
CDR3: CASSEIPTNTGELFF; V: TRBV10-1; J: TRBJ2-2
CDR3: CAISEVSADTQYF; V: TRBV10-3; J: TRBJ2-3
CDR3: CSVADRAGGYTF; V: TRBV29-1; J: TRBJ1-2
CDR3: CASSLGSEGYTF; V: TRBV12-3/TRBV12-4; J: TRBJ1-2
CDR3: CASSPATGDTEAFF; V: TRBV4-2; J: TRBJ1-1
CDR3: CSVELEGTYNEQFF; V: TRBV29-1; J: TRBJ2-1
CDR3: CASSLERQGWNSPLHF; V: TRBV5-6; J: TRBJ1-6
CDR3: CASTLERGTDTQYF; V: TRBV28; J: TRBJ2-3
CDR3: CASSIGGATETQYF; V: TRBV7-9; J: TRBJ2-5